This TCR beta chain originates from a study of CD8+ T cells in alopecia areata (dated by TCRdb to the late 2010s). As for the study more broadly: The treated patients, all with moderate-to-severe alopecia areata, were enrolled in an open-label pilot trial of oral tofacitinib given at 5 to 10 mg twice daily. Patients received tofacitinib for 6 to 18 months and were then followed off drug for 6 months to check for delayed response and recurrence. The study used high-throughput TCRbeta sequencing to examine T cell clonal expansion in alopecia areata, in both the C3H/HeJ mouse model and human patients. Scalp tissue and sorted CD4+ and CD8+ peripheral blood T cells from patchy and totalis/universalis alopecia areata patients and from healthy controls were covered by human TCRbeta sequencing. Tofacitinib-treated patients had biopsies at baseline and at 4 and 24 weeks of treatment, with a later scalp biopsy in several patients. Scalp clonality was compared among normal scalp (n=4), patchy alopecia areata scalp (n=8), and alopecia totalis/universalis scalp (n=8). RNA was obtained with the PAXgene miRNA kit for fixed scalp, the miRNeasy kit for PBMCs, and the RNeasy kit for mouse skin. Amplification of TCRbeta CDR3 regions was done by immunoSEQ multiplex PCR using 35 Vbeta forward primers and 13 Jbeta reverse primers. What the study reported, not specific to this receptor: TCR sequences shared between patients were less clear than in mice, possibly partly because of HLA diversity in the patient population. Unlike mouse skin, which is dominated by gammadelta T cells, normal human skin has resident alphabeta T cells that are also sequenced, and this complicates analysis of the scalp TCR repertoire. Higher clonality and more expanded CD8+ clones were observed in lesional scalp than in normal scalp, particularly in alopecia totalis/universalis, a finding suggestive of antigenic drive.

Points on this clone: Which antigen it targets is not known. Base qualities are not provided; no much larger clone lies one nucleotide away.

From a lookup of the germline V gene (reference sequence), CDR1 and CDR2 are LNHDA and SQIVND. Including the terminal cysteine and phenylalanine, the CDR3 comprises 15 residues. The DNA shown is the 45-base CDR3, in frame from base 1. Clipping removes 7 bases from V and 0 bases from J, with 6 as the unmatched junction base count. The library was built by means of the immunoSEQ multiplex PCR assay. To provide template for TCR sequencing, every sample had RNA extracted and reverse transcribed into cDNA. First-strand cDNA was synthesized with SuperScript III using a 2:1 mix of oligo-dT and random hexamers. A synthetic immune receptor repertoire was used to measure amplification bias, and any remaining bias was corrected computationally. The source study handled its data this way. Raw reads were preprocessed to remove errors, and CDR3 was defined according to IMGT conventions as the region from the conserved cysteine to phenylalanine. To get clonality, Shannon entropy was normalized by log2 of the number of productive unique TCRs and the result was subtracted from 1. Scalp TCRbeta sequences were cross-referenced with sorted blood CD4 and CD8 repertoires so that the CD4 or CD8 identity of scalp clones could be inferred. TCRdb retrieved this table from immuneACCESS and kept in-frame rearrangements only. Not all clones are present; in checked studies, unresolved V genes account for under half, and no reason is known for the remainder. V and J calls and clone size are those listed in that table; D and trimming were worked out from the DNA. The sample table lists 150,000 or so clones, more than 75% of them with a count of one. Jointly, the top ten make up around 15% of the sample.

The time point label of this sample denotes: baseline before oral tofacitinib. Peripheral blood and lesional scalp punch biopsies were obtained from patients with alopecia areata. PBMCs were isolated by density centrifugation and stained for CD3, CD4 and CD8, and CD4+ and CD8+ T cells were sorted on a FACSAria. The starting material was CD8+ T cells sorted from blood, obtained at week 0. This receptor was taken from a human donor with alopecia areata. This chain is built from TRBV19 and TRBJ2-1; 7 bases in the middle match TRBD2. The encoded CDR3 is CASTMGGSSYNEQFF. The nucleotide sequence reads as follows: TGTGCCAGTACCATGGGCGGGAGCTCCTACAATGAGCAGTTCTTC.